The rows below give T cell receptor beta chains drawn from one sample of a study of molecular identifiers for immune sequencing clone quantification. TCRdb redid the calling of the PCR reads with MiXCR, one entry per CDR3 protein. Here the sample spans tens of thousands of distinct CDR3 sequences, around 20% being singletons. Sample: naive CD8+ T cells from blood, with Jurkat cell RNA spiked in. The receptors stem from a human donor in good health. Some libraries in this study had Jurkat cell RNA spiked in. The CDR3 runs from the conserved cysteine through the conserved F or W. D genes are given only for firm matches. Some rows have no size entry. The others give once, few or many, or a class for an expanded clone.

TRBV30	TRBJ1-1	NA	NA	CAWSTGRRQSYTEAFF	TGTGCCTGGAGTACGGGAAGAAGACAGTCATACACTGAAGCTTTCTTT
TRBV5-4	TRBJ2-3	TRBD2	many	CASSMGLAGVFADTQYF	TGTGCCAGCAGCATGGGACTAGCGGGGGTCTTCGCAGATACGCAGTATTTT
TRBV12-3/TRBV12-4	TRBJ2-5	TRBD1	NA	CASSYYLGDREAETQYF	TGTGCCAGCAGCTACTATCTCGGGGACAGGGAGGCAGAGACCCAGTACTTC
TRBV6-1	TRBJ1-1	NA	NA	CASSTPENTEAFF	TGTGCCAGCAGTACTCCAGAGAACACTGAAGCTTTCTTT
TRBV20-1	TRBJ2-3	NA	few	CSARDRGNRADTQYF	TGCAGTGCTAGAGATCGGGGCAACCGGGCAGATACGCAGTATTTT
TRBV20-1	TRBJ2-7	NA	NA	CSANRLGSRDYEQYF	TGCAGTGCGAACAGACTAGGGAGCAGGGACTACGAGCAGTACTTC
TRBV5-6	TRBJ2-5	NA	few	CASSLFSREETQYF	TGTGCCAGCAGCTTGTTCTCCCGGGAAGAGACCCAGTACTTC
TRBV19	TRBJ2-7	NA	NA	CASSIVADAYEQYF	TGTGCCAGTAGTATAGTGGCCGATGCCTACGAGCAGTACTTC
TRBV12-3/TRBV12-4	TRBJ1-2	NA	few	CASSLADSGPYNYGYTF	TGTGCCAGCAGTTTAGCGGATAGCGGACCTTATAACTATGGCTACACCTTC
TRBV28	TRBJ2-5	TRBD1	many	CASSSGQGQETQYF	TGTGCCAGCAGTTCCGGACAGGGCCAAGAGACCCAGTACTTC
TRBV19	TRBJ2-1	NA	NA	CASSNLVNAQFF	TGTGCCAGTAGTAACCTGGTCAATGCGCAGTTCTTC
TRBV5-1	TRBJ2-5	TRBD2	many	CASFLGVSGGFETQYF	TGCGCCAGCTTCCTTGGTGTGAGCGGGGGGTTCGAGACCCAGTACTTC
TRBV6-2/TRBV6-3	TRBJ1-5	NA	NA	CASSYSGTENQPQHF	TGTGCCAGCAGTTACAGTGGGACGGAGAATCAGCCCCAGCATTTT
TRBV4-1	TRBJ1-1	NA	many	CASSQMRGGADTEAFF	TGCGCCAGCAGCCAGATGCGTGGGGGCGCGGACACTGAAGCTTTCTTT
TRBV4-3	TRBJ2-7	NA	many	CASSQEGEGYEQYF	TGCGCCAGCAGCCAAGAGGGTGAGGGCTACGAGCAGTACTTC
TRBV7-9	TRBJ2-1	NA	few	CASSLLATRGHNEQFF	TGTGCCAGCAGCTTACTTGCGACTAGAGGTCACAATGAGCAGTTCTTC
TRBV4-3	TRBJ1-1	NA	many	CASSQETGGATEAFF	TGCGCCAGCAGCCAAGAAACGGGGGGGGCCACTGAAGCTTTCTTT
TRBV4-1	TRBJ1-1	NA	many	CASSQEGTVSRTEAFF	TGCGCCAGCAGCCAAGAAGGAACAGTCTCTCGCACTGAAGCTTTCTTT
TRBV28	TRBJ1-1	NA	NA	CACRPARVNTEAFF	TGTGCCTGCAGACCCGCCCGGGTCAACACTGAAGCTTTCTTT
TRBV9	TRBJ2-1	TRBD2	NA	CASSVAGGPDEQFF	TGTGCCAGCAGCGTAGCGGGGGGTCCCGATGAGCAGTTCTTC
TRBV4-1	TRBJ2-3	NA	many	CASSQEGADTQYF	TGCGCCAGCAGCCAAGAAGGAGCAGATACGCAGTATTTT
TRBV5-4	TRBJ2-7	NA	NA	CASRKMGYEQYF	TGTGCCAGCCGGAAGATGGGGTACGAGCAGTACTTC
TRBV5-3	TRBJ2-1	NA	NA	CASSFILSYNEQFF	TGTGCCAGCAGCTTTATTCTCTCCTACAATGAGCAGTTCTTC
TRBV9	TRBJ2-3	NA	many	CASSSPDGSSTDTQYF	TGTGCCAGCAGCTCGCCGGACGGTTCTAGCACAGATACGCAGTATTTT
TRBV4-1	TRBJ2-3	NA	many	CASSQGPSVLGQGNTQYF	TGCGCCAGCAGCCAAGGCCCTAGTGTCCTAGGCCAGGGGAATACGCAGTATTTT
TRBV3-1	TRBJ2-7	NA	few	CASSQDSSSYEQYF	TGTGCCAGCAGCCAAGATTCGAGCTCCTACGAGCAGTACTTC
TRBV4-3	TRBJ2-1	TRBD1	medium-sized	CASSQWTGAGNEQFF	TGCGCCAGCAGCCAATGGACAGGGGCAGGGAATGAGCAGTTCTTC
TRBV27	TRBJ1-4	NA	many	CASSLLGEKLFF	TGTGCCAGCAGTTTATTGGGTGAAAAACTGTTTTTT
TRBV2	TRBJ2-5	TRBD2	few	CASRWTSGESETQYF	TGTGCCAGCAGGTGGACTAGCGGGGAGTCAGAGACCCAGTACTTC
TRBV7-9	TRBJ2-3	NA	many	CASSYYTDTQYF	TGTGCCAGCAGCTACTACACAGATACGCAGTATTTT
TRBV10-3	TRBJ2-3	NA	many	CAISEVPQTLGRTDTQYF	TGTGCCATCAGTGAGGTCCCTCAGACCCTCGGGCGCACAGATACGCAGTATTTT
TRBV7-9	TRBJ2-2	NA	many	CASRKRQDSTGELFF	TGTGCCAGCAGGAAACGACAGGACTCCACCGGGGAGCTGTTTTTT
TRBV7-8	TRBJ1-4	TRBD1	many	CASSLQDRATNEKLFF	TGTGCCAGCAGCTTACAAGACAGGGCCACTAATGAAAAACTGTTTTTT
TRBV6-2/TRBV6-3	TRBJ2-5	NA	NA	CASSYLGPLETQYF	TGTGCCAGCAGTTACCTCGGCCCCCTGGAGACCCAGTACTTC
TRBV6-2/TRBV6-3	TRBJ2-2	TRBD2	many	CASTPLAAGGTGELFF	TGTGCCAGCACCCCGCTTGCAGCGGGAGGAACCGGGGAGCTGTTTTTT
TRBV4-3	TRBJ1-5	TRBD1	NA	CASSLRAGTGFDQPQHF	TGCGCCAGCAGCCTGAGGGCCGGGACAGGGTTCGATCAGCCCCAGCATTTT